The T cell receptor beta chain described here comes from a study of naive CD8 T cells in extremely preterm neonates (dated by TCRdb to 2015 to 2018). In the study overall: The adult participants' age range is given as 25-50 years in the abstract but as 20-50 years in the methods. TCRbeta CDR3 repertoires of sorted naive CD8+ T cells were compared across four age groups: extremely preterm neonates, term neonates, young children and adults. Study-wide conclusions, independent of this receptor: The authors noted a small sample size and variable productive template counts among preterm samples as limitations. Preterm neonates had significantly lower iChao1 richness than all other age groups (p < 0.05) and an even clone distribution, indicating a less rich repertoire. To track T cell development within individuals, the authors urged prospective longitudinal studies of preterm and term neonates. A larger fraction of CDR3 nucleotide sequences was shared among preterm neonates (around 2.5%) than among term neonates (roughly 0.4%), young children (0.03%) and adults (approximately 0.01%). Compared with the older groups, preterm CDR3s were shorter and closer to germline, carrying fewer N additions and showing less junctional trimming.

The peripheral blood donors were five healthy children aged roughly 15-60 months who were having elective routine surgery, plus five healthy nonsmoking adults. A FACSAria III cell sorter was used to sort live, Annexin V-negative naive CD8+ T cells (CD3+CD8+CD45RA+CCR7+). Per sample, between roughly 18,000 and 100,000 naive CD8+ T cells were obtained by sorting. Ficoll-Paque density gradient centrifugation of diluted blood was used to isolate mononuclear cells. Before sorting, mononuclear cells were cryopreserved in 10% DMSO plus 90% FBS and kept long term at -150 degrees C. After thawing, the cells were stained with Annexin V and with antibodies against CD3, CD8, CCR7 and CD45RA. Genomic DNA was extracted from snap-frozen sorted cell pellets with the DNeasy Blood and Tissue Kit. A two-step, bias-controlled multiplex PCR was used to amplify TCRbeta CDR3 regions from genomic DNA. The multiplex PCR included primers specific for each TRBV and TRBJ gene segment. The immunoSEQ Assay was used to generate TCRbeta repertoire data. For the original study's pipeline: A relative-frequency ratio and a modified nearest-neighbor algorithm were applied to filter and cluster reads so that closely related sequences were merged. V, D and J gene assignments for CDR3 sequences followed IMGT annotation. Template counts were corrected for PCR amplification bias by normalization and were quantified against synthetic TCR CDR3 analog sequences. Only unique productive sequences, that is, in-frame CDR3 sequences lacking stop codons, were included in the analyses. The immunoSEQ Analyzer software was used to calculate clonality, defined as 1 minus Pielou's evenness, and iChao1 richness. Statistical testing was performed in JMP, using Student's t-test or a non-parametric test depending on Shapiro-Wilk normality results. TCRdb's version of the immuneACCESS table is confined to in-frame rearrangements and falls short of the full clone set. An unresolved V gene accounts for under half of the shortfall where checked; the remainder is of unknown origin. That table gives V, J and clone size, and the DNA gave D and trimming. The sample table lists 3,900 or so clones, 95% to 98% of them with a count of one. 0.75% of the sample comes from the top ten.

A remark on this clone: It has no known antigen specificity. No much larger clone is present one base from it, and per-base qualities are unavailable.

The TCR was taken from a human donor in good health. Sequencing was carried out using naive CD8+ T cells from blood.

The DNA sequence is TGTGCCAGCAGCTTCACAGGGTTAAATCCCCAACGAACTGAAGCTTTCTTT. Its protein is CASSFTGLNPQRTEAFF. This chain is built from TRBV7-9 and TRBJ1-1; possibly the D gene is TRBD1, per 6 matching bases. The CDR3, cysteine through phenylalanine, is 17 amino acids long. Kept here is only the CDR3 DNA, which spans 51 bases and is read in frame from base 1. Trimming costs V 3 bases and J 5 bases, and their ends lie 22 bases apart. CDR1 SEHNR and CDR2 FQNEAQ are derived from the germline V gene (reference sequence).